This TCR beta chain was identified in a study of blood T cell repertoires in COVID-19. The wider study: T cells, B-cell-depleted T cells, or PBMCs provided the cDNA or gDNA that served as material.

V was pared by 7 bases and J by 0 bases, with 16 bases between. This CDR3 has 15 amino acids. Germline CDR1 and CDR2: SQVTM and ANQGSEA. All enrollees were roughly 18 to 89 years old and from under 25 US areas. Self-reported history from a screening survey and questionnaire set each donor's cohort. All recovered Cohort 3 donors got two negative PCRs, got clearance, or saw symptom resolution. TCRdb keeps only in-frame clones here, not all; method: immunoSEQ multiplex PCR. Here the sample spans around 140,000 clones, 80% to 90% being singletons. The V and J genes are TRBV29-1 and TRBJ1-3; D may be TRBD1 (5 bases). The sample taken for sequencing was PBMCs or T cells enriched from blood (not recorded which). The clonotype comes from a man aged 50-60 years who had recovered from COVID-19. The DNA for the CDR3 is TGCAGCGCCCGAGGAGGGACGAACTCTGGAAACACCATATATTTT. This sequence encodes CSARGGTNSGNTIYF.